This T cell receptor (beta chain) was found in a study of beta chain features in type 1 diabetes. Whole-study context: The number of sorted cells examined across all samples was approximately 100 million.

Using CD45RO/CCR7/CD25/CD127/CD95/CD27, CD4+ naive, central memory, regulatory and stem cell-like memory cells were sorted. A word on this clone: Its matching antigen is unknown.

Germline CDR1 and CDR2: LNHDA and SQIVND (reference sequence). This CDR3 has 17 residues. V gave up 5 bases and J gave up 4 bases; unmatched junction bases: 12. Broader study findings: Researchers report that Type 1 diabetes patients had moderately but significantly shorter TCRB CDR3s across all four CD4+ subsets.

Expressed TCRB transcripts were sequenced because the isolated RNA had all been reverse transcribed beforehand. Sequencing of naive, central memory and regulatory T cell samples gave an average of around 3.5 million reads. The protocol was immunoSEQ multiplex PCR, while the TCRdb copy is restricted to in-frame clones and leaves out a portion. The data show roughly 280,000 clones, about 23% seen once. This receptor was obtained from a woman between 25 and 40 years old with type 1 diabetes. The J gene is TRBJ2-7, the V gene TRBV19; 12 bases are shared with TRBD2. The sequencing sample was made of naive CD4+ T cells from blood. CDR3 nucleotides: TGTGCCAGTAGTCCTGGGCTAGCGGGAGGGGGACGGTACGAGCAGTACTTC. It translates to CASSPGLAGGGRYEQYF.